Presented here are 18 T cell receptor beta chains from one specimen sequenced in a study of T-cell reconstitution after alpha-beta-depleted transplantation in children. Unique molecular identifiers were incorporated when the TCRbeta library was constructed. TCRdb reprocessed the PCR reads via MiXCR and lists one record per CDR3 protein. The sample has over 550,000 distinct CDR3 sequences; under 12% are singletons. The sample was PBMCs from the stem cell graft donor, taken from the stem cell graft. The receptors shown here come from a human donor who donated a stem cell graft to a child with acute myeloid leukemia.

This clonotype was detected many times. At one end the junction does not follow the germline gene, possibly because of a read error. CDR3 in DNA: TGCGCCAGCAGCCCTTCTGCGGCCAACGTCCTGACTTTC. Translating it yields CASSPSAANVLTF. The chain combines TRBV4-3 with TRBJ2-6; D unresolved. The CDR3 runs 13 residues. Germline values: CDR1 LGHNA, CDR2 YSLEER.

This clonotype has a count of ten or more. The chain couples TRBV5-6 to TRBJ2-3, with D possibly matching TRBD1 (6 bases). CDR1 is SGHDT, CDR2 YYEEEE, per germline. The V and J ends lost 5 bases and 4 bases respectively, with 11 bases between them. CDR3 length: 13 amino acids. CDR3 sequence (DNA): TGTGCCAGCAGTTTGACAGGAGCAGATACGCAGTATTTT. Translated: CASSLTGADTQYF.

At least ten counts were recorded for this clonotype. This chain joins TRBV4-1 and TRBJ2-1, with D tentatively TRBD2 (7 bases). The germline V gene has CDR1 MGHRA and CDR2 YSYEKL. This CDR3 is 16 amino acids long. V was cut by 5 bases and J by 6 bases, with 20 bases left in between. CDR3: CASSGGGGRVLNEQFF. The DNA of the CDR3 is TGCGCCAGCAGCGGAGGAGGGGGGAGGGTGCTCAATGAGCAGTTCTTC.

This clonotype was counted a few times. This may arise from a read error, as a much more abundant clone is one base away. The V gene is TRBV7-9, the J gene TRBJ1-2; D might be TRBD1 (6 bases). V lost 3 bases and J lost 4, with 9 bases in between. The CDR3 totals 13 residues. The germline gives CDR1 SEHNR, CDR2 FQNEAQ (reference sequence). This CDR3 is CASSFRGIYGYTF. CDR3 DNA: TGTGCCAGCAGCTTCAGGGGCATCTATGGCTACACCTTC.

The chain links TRBV20-1 to TRBJ2-3; D perhaps matches TRBD2 (5 bases). This CDR3 comprises 14 residues. CDR1 is DFQATT and CDR2 is SNEGSKA in the germline V gene (reference sequence). V shed 1 base and J shed 1 base, with 9 bases lying between them. In DNA, the CDR3 is TGCAGTGCTAGAGGGAGGTCTGGCACAGATACGCAGTATTTT. Translating it yields CSARGRSGTDTQYF.

There are many counts of this clonotype. This chain links TRBV2 with TRBJ2-1, with 11 positions matching TRBD2. The CDR3 is 15 residues long. CDR1 is SNHLY, CDR2 FYNNEI, per germline. The J segment lost 9 bases and the V segment lost 6 bases, leaving 10 bases of the junction unmatched. The CDR3 loop is CASRVTSGSLTEQFF. Here the CDR3 DNA reads TGTGCCAGCAGGGTAACTAGCGGGAGTTTGACTGAGCAGTTCTTC.

In this sample, this clonotype turned up many times. The V gene is TRBV5-1, the J gene TRBJ1-2; D is unresolved. Per the germline V gene, CDR1 is SGHRS and CDR2 is YFSETQ. The CDR3 covers 13 residues. With 1 base removed from V and 5 bases from J, the gap between germline ends came to 9 bases. In nucleotides, the CDR3 is TGCGCCAGCAGCTTGAACGGCTTGTATGGCTACACCTTC. It specifies CASSLNGLYGYTF. The entire variable domain, with the rest obtained from reference TRBV5-1 and TRBJ1-2, is as follows: KAGVTQTPRYLIKTRGQQVTLSCSPISGHRSVSWYQQTPGQGLQFLFEYFSETQRNKGNFPGRFSGRQFSNSRSEMNVSTLELGDSALYLCASSLNGLYGYTFGSGTRLTVV.

Concerning this clonotype itself: A much larger clone is a single base away; this may be a read error. The rearrangement uses TRBV24-1 and TRBJ2-3, with D uncertain. The CDR3 contains 11 residues. The germline V gene has CDR1 KGHDR and CDR2 SFDVKD. V was clipped by 9 bases and J by 2 bases, with 5 bases between them. The CDR3: CATGTTDTQYF. The CDR3 nucleotides are TGTGCCACCGGAACCACAGATACGCAGTATTTT.

The sample holds many counts of this clonotype. V and J are TRBV12-3 or TRBV12-4 and TRBJ2-1; 8 nucleotides agree with TRBD2. This CDR3 comprises 12 residues. Trimming at V came to 7 bases and at J to 15 bases, leaving 11 bases not matched to a gene. CDR3 loop: CASTPGIAGMFF. The DNA of the CDR3 is TGTGCCAGCACCCCGGGGATAGCGGGGATGTTCTTC.

This clonotype has a count of ten or more. This rearrangement joins TRBV6-1 to TRBJ2-1; the match to TRBD2 covers 7 bases. Trimming took 6 bases from V and 6 from J; bases not matched to a gene: 11. Germline V gene lookup returns CDR1 MNHNS and CDR2 SASEGT. This CDR3 spans 15 amino acids. The CDR3 DNA reads as TGTGCCAGCAGCCGTGGACTAGAGCCTGTCAATGAGCAGTTCTTC. Its translation: CASSRGLEPVNEQFF.

The rearrangement joins TRBV25-1 to TRBJ2-6; the D gene is possibly TRBD1 (6 bases). This CDR3 is 16 amino acids long. Trimming removed 4 bases at V and 0 bases at J, with 10 bases between. Germline lookup yields CDR1 MGHDK and CDR2 SYGVNS. The DNA for the CDR3 is TGTGCCAGCAGTGTGCTAGGGGGCTCTGGGGCCAACGTCCTGACTTTC. Its translation is CASSVLGGSGANVLTF. The entire variable domain, with the rest obtained from reference TRBV25-1 and TRBJ2-6, is as follows: EADIYQTPRYLVIGTGKKITLECSQTMGHDKMYWYQQDPGMELHLIHYSYGVNSTEKGDLSSESTVSRIRTEHFPLTLESARPSHTSQYLCASSVLGGSGANVLTFGAGSRLTVL.

This clonotype has more than one count but fewer than ten. The V gene is TRBV15, the J gene TRBJ2-7, with D possibly called TRBD1 or TRBD2 (5 bases each). The length of the CDR3 is 14 residues. The germline gives CDR1 LNHNV, CDR2 YYDKDF (reference sequence). With 7 bases removed from V and 0 bases from J, the gap between germline ends came to 13 bases. The CDR3 sequence is CATNSFGASYEQYF. The CDR3 nucleotides are TGTGCCACCAATTCCTTCGGGGCCTCCTACGAGCAGTACTTC. Together with reference TRBV15 and TRBJ2-7, the CDR3 gives the full variable domain: DAMVIQNPRYQVTQFGKPVTLSCSQTLNHNVMYWYQQKSSQAPKLLFHYYDKDFNNEADTPDNFQSRRPNTSFCFLDIRSPGLGDTAMYLCATNSFGASYEQYFGPGTRLTVT.

V is TRBV9 and J is TRBJ1-2; TRBD1 matches at 7 bases. The CDR3 spans 13 residues. After removal of 0 bases from V and 6 bases from J, the junction contained 2 bases not matched to a gene. Germline CDR1 SGDLS, CDR2 YYNGEE. As DNA, the CDR3 is TGTGCCAGCAGCGTAGGAGGACAGGATGGCTACACCTTC. Its translation is CASSVGGQDGYTF.

A few counts support this clonotype. The chain carries TRBV7-2 and TRBJ1-3; D is ambiguous. The CDR3 runs to 15 residues. Trimming took 5 bases from V and 0 from J, leaving 11 bases between them. Per the germline V gene, CDR1 is SGHTA and CDR2 is FQGNSA. In DNA, the CDR3 is TGTGCCAGCAGCGGCTCGACTGGCTCTGGAAACACCATATATTTT. This gives the protein CASSGSTGSGNTIYF. Together with reference TRBV7-2 and TRBJ1-3, the CDR3 gives the full variable domain: GAGVSQSPSNKVTEKGKDVELRCDPISGHTALYWYRQSLGQGLEFLIYFQGNSAPDKSGLPSDRFSAERTGGSVSTLTIQRTQQEDSAVYLCASSGSTGSGNTIYFGEGSWLTVV.

In this sample, this clonotype turned up a few times. The chain uses TRBV11-1 and TRBJ2-7; D may be TRBD1 (7 bases). Germline V gene lookup returns CDR1 SGHAT and CDR2 FQDESV (reference sequence). The CDR3 is 19 residues long. Trimming took 1 base from V and 2 from J, leaving 24 bases between them. As DNA, the CDR3 is TGTGCCAGCAGCTTAGTGGGGGGACAGCGAAGTAACCTACCCTACGAGCAGTACTTC. Its translation is CASSLVGGQRSNLPYEQYF.

The V and J genes are TRBV20-1 and TRBJ1-2; no clear D gene. CDR3 length: 15 amino acids. Germline loops: CDR1 DFQATT, CDR2 SNEGSKA (reference sequence). With 0 bases removed from V and 3 bases from J, the gap between germline ends came to 14 bases. Here the CDR3 reads CSARDQKSTYYGYTF. The CDR3, as DNA: TGCAGTGCTAGAGATCAGAAGAGCACATACTATGGCTACACCTTC.

This clonotype was observed at least ten times. The rearrangement joins TRBV6-2 or TRBV6-3 to TRBJ2-1; 9 bases fit TRBD1. Germline values: CDR1 MNHEY, CDR2 SVGEGT. The CDR3 has 15 amino acids. The trim removed 2 bases at V and 2 bases at J, leaving 1 base unmatched. The CDR3 bases are TGTGCCAGCAGTTACACAGGGGGCGCCTACAATGAGCAGTTCTTC. Its translation: CASSYTGGAYNEQFF.

The gene calls are TRBV6-6 and TRBJ1-1; tentatively, D is TRBD1 (5 bases). CDR3 length equals 13 residues. Trimming took off 5 bases at V and 5 bases at J, with 12 bases between the two ends. Germline V lookup: CDR1 MNHNY, CDR2 SVGAGI (reference sequence). CDR3 nucleotides: TGTGCCAGCAGTCCAGGGAGGTTGACTGAAGCTTTCTTT. This sequence encodes CASSPGRLTEAFF.